The clone carrying this TCR beta chain was found a few times. Genomic DNA, the template, was used for profiling of the TCR beta VDJ and CDR3. TCRdb redid the calling of the reads with MiXCR, one entry per CDR3 protein. This table has 260,000 or so distinct CDR3 sequences, approximately 79% appearing once. Only patients with CD8+CD57+ cell expansion on flow cytometry were chosen for sequencing. The sample comes from a study of CD8+CD57+ T cells in acquired aplastic anemia. V gave up 5 bases and J gave up 15 bases, with 25 bases separating them. CDR1 is SGDLS, CDR2 YYNGEE, per germline. The CDR3 runs to 14 residues.

This clonotype was obtained from a human donor with aplastic anemia. The V and J genes are TRBV9 and TRBJ2-3; D gene unclear. Sequenced material: sorted CD4+, CD8+, or CD8+CD57+ T cells (not recorded which) from PBMCs. The CDR3 sequence: CASRSLTGYGYTYF. CDR3 DNA: TGTGCCAGCAGGTCTTTGACGGGCTATGGCTACACCTATTTT.